This section outlines one T cell receptor beta chain sequence together with its context. Its specificity is not known. A junction boundary mismatches the germline segment, possibly from a read error. The data were taken from a study of T cell responses to AZD1222 COVID-19 vaccine. Overall study findings and caveats: Donor demographics were predominantly white British with a female majority; clonal diversity may be underestimated. Spike-spanning, vaccine-associated CD4 TCRs were dominant at 160-218 and 743-854. Sampling captured repertoires only after the peak T cell response.

TCRdb keeps only in-frame clones here, not all; method: immunoSEQ multiplex PCR. The table includes approximately 98,000 clones, roughly 87% detected once. This clonotype was sampled from an adult in good health. The sequencing here drew on peripheral blood, taken on day 0 of MenACWY control vaccination.

The CDR3 DNA reads as TGTGCCAGCAGCCCCCAGGGGGAGAGAAAGGACTTC. Protein sequence: CASSPQGERKDF. This chain uses TRBV7-9 with TRBJ2-7; TRBD1 matches at 7 bases. Germline V CDR1 and CDR2: SEHNR, FQNEAQ (reference sequence). This CDR3 is built from 12 residues.